This record looks at one T cell receptor beta chain sequence and its context. It lacks a known antigen. No base quality values were provided; no much bigger clone lies one nucleotide off. Collaborating institutions collected whole blood in K2EDTA tubes following their own protocols. For TCRbeta analysis, collaborators shipped samples as frozen whole blood, isolated PBMCs, or DNA extracted from either of those sample types. The data derive from a study of blood T cell repertoires in COVID-19 (dated by TCRdb to 2019 to 2021). Notes on the research overall: The collaborator samples originated in the United States, Italy and Spain and spanned the acute and convalescent phases of COVID-19. Nearly every sample came with metadata listing a de-identified subject ID, COVID-19 status, age in years and sex. HLA class I and class II types, where available, came from metadata supplied by the sample provider rather than from assay-based typing. Deeply sampled blood TCRbeta repertoires from subjects exposed to, actively infected with, or recovered from COVID-19 were included in the dataset. The prospective study material was composed of cDNA or gDNA derived from T cells, B-cell-depleted T cells, or PBMCs. The samples were drawn from the first 160 participants of the ongoing ImmuneRACE study and from 950 to 1,500 subjects provided by 6 global collaborators. The repertoires were released in a freely available public database meant as a resource for research on the immune response to SARS-CoV-2.

Summary of the overall study and its limitations: The amount of clinical and demographic metadata varied by source and participant and was provided uncurated.

TCRbeta CDR3 regions were amplified from genomic DNA using the immunoSEQ Assay, a bias-controlled multiplex PCR. The original methods were these. The number of nucleated cells in each sample was estimated by amplification of reference gene primers within the assay. To quantify the absolute abundance of each unique TCRbeta CDR3 rearrangement, sequence reads were collapsed and filtered. For each sample, productive Simpson clonality was calculated as the square root of Simpson's diversity index over productive rearrangements. TCRdb took over this immuneACCESS table, retaining in-frame rearrangements with V and J assigned. Such tables are incomplete; in checked studies, under half of the missing clones stem from an unresolved V gene, and the remainder is unexplained. The V and J calls and clone size were taken over from that table, and D and trimming were inferred from the DNA. This sample comprises 50,000 or so clones, 77% of them detected only once. The ten largest clones take up around 19% of the sample.

The CDR3 runs 13 residues from the cysteine to the phenylalanine. The CDR3 DNA has 39 bases and is translated from base 1. V and J are truncated by 8 bases and 17 bases respectively, leaving an intervening sequence of 25 bases. CDR1 SQVTM and CDR2 ANQGSEA were looked up in the germline V gene. The sample was peripheral blood. The receptor's source is a human donor with active or convalescent COVID-19. The donor label of this sample is uncertain. The sequence joins TRBV29-1 to TRBJ1-6; TRBD1 is a weak D gene call, 5 bases matching. The CDR3 here reads CSSKGTGRGSVHF. The nucleotides read TGCAGCTCCAAAGGTACAGGACGTGGGTCGGTCCACTTT.